A selection of T cell receptor beta chains follows, all from one sample in a study of shared clonotypes between healthy human individuals. Sequencing used immunoSEQ multiplex PCR; TCRdb keeps in-frame clones, though not all of them. The sample shows 550,000 to 650,000 clones, roughly 96% of them seen only once. The specimen was naive CD8+ T cells sorted from blood. Source of these receptors: a woman aged 25-40 years in good health. Both conserved end residues are part of each CDR3. A D gene is named only where the DNA matches it firmly. The size field is filled for only some rows; it gives once, few, many or a size class.

J,D,size,V,CDR3,DNA
TRBJ2-1,TRBD2,NA,TRBV27,CASRLAGSYNEQFF,TGTGCCAGCAGACTAGCGGGCTCCTACAATGAGCAGTTCTTC
TRBJ1-5,TRBD1,NA,TRBV27,CASSSGTGIPWPQHF,TGTGCCAGCAGTTCTGGGACAGGGATCCCATGGCCCCAGCATTTT
TRBJ2-5,TRBD1,NA,TRBV7-9,CASSSRTGVEETQYF,TGTGCCAGCAGCTCCCGGACAGGGGTCGAGGAGACCCAGTACTTC
TRBJ2-7,NA,NA,TRBV2,CASTPLNYEQYF,TGTGCCAGCACTCCACTCAACTACGAGCAGTACTTC
TRBJ2-7,NA,NA,TRBV20-1,CSANYYGEQYF,TGCAGTGCTAACTACTATGGCGAGCAGTACTTC
TRBJ2-7,NA,NA,TRBV19,CASSLRGSEQYF,TGTGCCAGTAGCCTCAGGGGATCCGAGCAGTACTTC
TRBJ1-1,TRBD1,NA,TRBV7-8,CASSARTGGRNTEAFF,TGTGCCAGCAGCGCCCGGACAGGGGGCAGGAACACTGAAGCTTTCTTT
TRBJ2-7,TRBD1,NA,TRBV18,CASSPDWTGSYEQYF,TGTGCCAGCTCACCCGATTGGACAGGTTCCTACGAGCAGTACTTC
TRBJ2-7,TRBD2,NA,TRBV7-9,CASTEPGRNEQYF,TGTGCCAGCACCGAGCCCGGGAGGAACGAGCAGTACTTC
TRBJ2-7,NA,NA,TRBV25-1,CASIGGYEQYF,TGTGCCAGCATAGGGGGTTACGAGCAGTACTTC
TRBJ2-7,NA,NA,TRBV7-8,CASSLERLRREAGQAVF,TGTGCCAGCAGCTTGGAACGGCTTAGAAGGGAGGCAGGACAGGCCGTCTTC
TRBJ2-1,NA,NA,TRBV5-4,CASSLPAGTQSRGEQFF,TGTGCCAGCAGCCTCCCGGCCGGGACCCAATCGAGAGGTGAGCAGTTCTTC
TRBJ1-6,NA,NA,TRBV25-1,CASSGGGESPLHF,TGTGCCAGCAGCGGGGGGGGTGAGTCACCCCTCCACTTT
TRBJ2-1,NA,NA,TRBV6-1,CASSEALGDEQFF,TGTGCCAGCAGTGAAGCGCTGGGGGATGAGCAGTTCTTC
TRBJ2-7,NA,few,TRBV4-2,CASSQAPAGYPYEQYF,TGTGCCAGCAGCCAAGCTCCAGCGGGCTACCCCTACGAGCAGTACTTC
TRBJ1-5,NA,NA,TRBV6-5,CASSPLPGPHVHF,TGTGCCAGCAGCCCCCTACCGGGACCGCACGTGCATTTT
TRBJ2-1,NA,NA,TRBV4-1,CASSQDVQVLNSYNEQFF,TGCGCCAGCAGCCAAGATGTTCAGGTATTAAACTCCTACAATGAGCAGTTCTTC
TRBJ2-7,NA,NA,TRBV19,CATAGAHSYEQYF,TGTGCCACCGCGGGGGCGCACTCCTACGAGCAGTACTTC